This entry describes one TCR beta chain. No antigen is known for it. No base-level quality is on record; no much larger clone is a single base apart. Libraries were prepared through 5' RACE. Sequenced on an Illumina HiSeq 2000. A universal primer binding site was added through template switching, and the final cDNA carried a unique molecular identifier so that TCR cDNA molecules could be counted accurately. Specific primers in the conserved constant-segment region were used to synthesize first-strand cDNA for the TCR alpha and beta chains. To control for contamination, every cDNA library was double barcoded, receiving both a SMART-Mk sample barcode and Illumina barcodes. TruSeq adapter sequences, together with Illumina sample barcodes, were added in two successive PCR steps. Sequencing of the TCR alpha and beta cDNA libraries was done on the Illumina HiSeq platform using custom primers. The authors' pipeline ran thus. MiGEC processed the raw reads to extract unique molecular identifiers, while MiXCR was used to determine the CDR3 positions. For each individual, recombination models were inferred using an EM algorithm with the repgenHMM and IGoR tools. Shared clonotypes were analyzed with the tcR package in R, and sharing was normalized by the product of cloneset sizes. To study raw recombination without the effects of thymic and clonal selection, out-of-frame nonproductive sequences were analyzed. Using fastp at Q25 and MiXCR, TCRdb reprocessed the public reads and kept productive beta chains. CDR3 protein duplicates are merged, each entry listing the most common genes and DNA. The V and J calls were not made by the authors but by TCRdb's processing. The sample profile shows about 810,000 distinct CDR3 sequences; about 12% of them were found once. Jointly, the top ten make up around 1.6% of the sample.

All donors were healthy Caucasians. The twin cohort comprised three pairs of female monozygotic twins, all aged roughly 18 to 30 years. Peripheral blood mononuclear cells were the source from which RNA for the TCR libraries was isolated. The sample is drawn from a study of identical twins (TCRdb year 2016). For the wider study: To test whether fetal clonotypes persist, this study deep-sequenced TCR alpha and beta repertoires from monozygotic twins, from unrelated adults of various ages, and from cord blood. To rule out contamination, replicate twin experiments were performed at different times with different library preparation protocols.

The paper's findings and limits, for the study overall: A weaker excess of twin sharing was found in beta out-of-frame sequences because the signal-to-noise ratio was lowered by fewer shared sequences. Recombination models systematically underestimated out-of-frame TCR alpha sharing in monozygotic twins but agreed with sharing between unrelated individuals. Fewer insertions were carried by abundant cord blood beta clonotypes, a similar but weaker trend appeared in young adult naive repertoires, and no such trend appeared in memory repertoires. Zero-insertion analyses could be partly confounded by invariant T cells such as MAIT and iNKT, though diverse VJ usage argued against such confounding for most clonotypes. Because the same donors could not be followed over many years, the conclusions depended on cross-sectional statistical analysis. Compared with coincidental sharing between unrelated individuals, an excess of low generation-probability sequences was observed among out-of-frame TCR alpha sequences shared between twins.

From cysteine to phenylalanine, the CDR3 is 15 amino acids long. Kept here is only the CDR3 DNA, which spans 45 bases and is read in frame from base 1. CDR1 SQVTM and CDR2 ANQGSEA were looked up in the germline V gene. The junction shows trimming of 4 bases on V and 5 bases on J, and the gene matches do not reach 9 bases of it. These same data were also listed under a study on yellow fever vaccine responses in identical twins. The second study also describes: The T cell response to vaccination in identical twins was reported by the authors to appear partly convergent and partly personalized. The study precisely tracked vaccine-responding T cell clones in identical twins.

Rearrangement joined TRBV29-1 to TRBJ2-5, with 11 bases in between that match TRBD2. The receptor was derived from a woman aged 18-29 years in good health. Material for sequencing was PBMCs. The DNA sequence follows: TGCAGCGTTGGTGCTAGCGGGAGGTGGCGGGAGACCCAGTACTTC. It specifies CSVGASGRWRETQYF.